Sequencing of this T cell receptor beta chain was carried out in a study of OX40 agonist ivuxolimab in advanced cancers. V was trimmed by 0 bases and J by 1 base, leaving 0 bases between them. CDR1 KGHSH and CDR2 LQKENI come from the germline V gene. The CDR3 length is 12 residues. Profiled with immunoSEQ multiplex PCR; TCRdb holds only in-frame clones, not every one. The table shows under 100,000 clones, with 75% to 90% occurring only once. The TCR originated in an adult with an advanced solid tumor such as melanoma, head and neck, liver or kidney cancer. This sequence joins TRBV18 and TRBJ2-5, with D unresolved. The sample consisted of CD4+ or CD8+ T cells sorted from blood, taken in a trial of the OX40 agonist ivuxolimab. For the CDR3, the DNA is TGTGCCAGCTCACCACCCCAAGAGACCCAGTACTTC. This sequence encodes CASSPPQETQYF.